This T cell receptor beta chain was retrieved from a study of control samples from healthy donors and cancer patients. Generated by immunoSEQ multiplex PCR, the TCRdb table keeps only in-frame clones and is missing some. Found here are approximately 150,000 clones, about nine tenths of them singletons; the top ten hold just over 2%. This CDR3 is built from 14 residues. The germline V gene has CDR1 SGHDT and CDR2 YYEEEE. Trimming took off 2 bases at V and 3 bases at J, with 11 bases between the two ends. The V and J genes are TRBV5-6 and TRBJ1-1; no definite D call. This sequence was found in a woman aged 40 to 50 in good health. The source material was blood. The CDR3: CASSFEYGDTEAFF. For the CDR3, the DNA is TGTGCCAGCAGCTTTGAGTACGGTGACACTGAAGCTTTCTTT.